The rows below give T cell receptor beta chains drawn from one sample of a study of blood T cell repertoires in COVID-19. Libraries were prepared by immunoSEQ multiplex PCR; TCRdb keeps only in-frame clonotypes and omits some of them. The sample includes just under 60,000 clones, roughly 80% of them seen just once. Input material: peripheral blood. The origin of the receptors is a human donor in a cohort sampled during active COVID-19. The CDR3 runs from the conserved cysteine through the conserved F or W. The D gene is left open where the match is weak. Expanded clones are given a class, and other clones once, few, many or no size at all.

>-|TRBV7-3|TRBD2|TRBJ2-5
TGTGCCAGCAGCCGGACTAGCTACGAGACCCAGTACTTC
CASSRTSYETQYF
>-|TRBV6-5|-|TRBJ2-1
TGTGCCAGCGGCGGAGGGACGTCCGGCTACAATGAGCAGTTCTTC
CASGGGTSGYNEQFF
>-|TRBV9|-|TRBJ2-2
TGTGCCAGCAGCGCCCTGCGAGCCGGGGAGCTGTTTTTT
CASSALRAGELFF
>-|TRBV27|-|TRBJ1-6
TGTGCCAGCAGTTACTCGACTCCCAGGGTAGGCAATTCACCCCTCCACTTT
CASSYSTPRVGNSPLHF
>once|TRBV7-2|TRBD1|TRBJ2-7
TGTGCCAGCAGCCCAGGGACAGGGAGCTCCTACGAGCAGTACTTC
CASSPGTGSSYEQYF
>-|TRBV28|-|TRBJ2-7
TGTGCCAGCAGTTTGGCGGGGAGGAGAGACGAGCAGTACTTC
CASSLAGRRDEQYF
>few|TRBV5-6|TRBD1|TRBJ2-7
TGTGCCAGCAGCCCGGGACAGGGGGCCTACGAGCAGTACTTC
CASSPGQGAYEQYF
>-|TRBV7-9|TRBD1|TRBJ1-2
TGTGCCAGCAGCTCCCAGGGGGGAGAGGGCTATGGCTACACCTTC
CASSSQGGEGYGYTF
>once|TRBV24-1|-|TRBJ2-3
TGTGCCACCAGTGATTTATCGGGAACAGATACGCAGTATTTT
CATSDLSGTDTQYF
>many|TRBV6-4|TRBD1|TRBJ1-2
TGTGCCAGCAGTGACGGGACAGCTTCTGGCTACACCTTC
CASSDGTASGYTF
>-|TRBV5-8|-|TRBJ2-5
TGTGCCAGCAGCCCCCGTGGGGGCGGGCGCCAAGAGACCCAGTACTTC
CASSPRGGGRQETQYF
>-|TRBV6-2/TRBV6-3|-|TRBJ1-5
TGTGCCAGCAGTTACGTAGGAGGGGAGCAGCCCCAGCATTTT
CASSYVGGEQPQHF
>-|TRBV2|-|TRBJ2-3
TGTGCCAGCAGTCCCACCCTTACAGGCCCCAGCACAGATACGCAGTATTTT
CASSPTLTGPSTDTQYF
>-|TRBV30|-|TRBJ1-4
TGTGCCTGGGGACCGGAGGATGAAAAACTGTTTTTT
CAWGPEDEKLFF
>-|TRBV7-9|-|TRBJ2-2
TGTGCCAGCAGCCCCCCGTCTTCCGGGGAGCTGTTTTTT
CASSPPSSGELFF
>-|TRBV4-3|TRBD1|TRBJ1-2
TGCGCCAGCAGCCAAGTGACAGGGGTTGGCTATGGCTACACCTTC
CASSQVTGVGYGYTF
>-|TRBV4-1|TRBD2|TRBJ2-7
TGCGCCAGCAGCCATTTAGCGGGAGCTCTGTACTTC
CASSHLAGALYF
>-|TRBV19|TRBD1|TRBJ1-6
TGTGCCAGTAGTTCCACGGACAGGGACAATTCACCCCTCCACTTT
CASSSTDRDNSPLHF